A selection of T cell receptor beta chains follows, all from one sample in a study of T cells in Graves' hyperthyroidism and ophthalmopathy. MiXCR, run by TCRdb on the multiplex PCR reads, gives a single entry per CDR3 protein. The repertoire holds 300,000 to 350,000 distinct CDR3 sequences, with 15% to 20% as singletons. Material for sequencing was blood. The receptors were sampled from a woman in her 50s with Graves' hyperthyroidism. The CDR3 runs from the conserved cysteine through the conserved F or W. D genes are given only for firm matches. Some rows mark clone size as missing; the rest say once, few, many or name a class of expanded clone.

clone size,V gene,J gene,D gene,CDR3 protein,CDR3 DNA
few,TRBV2,TRBJ1-2,-,CASSFWGGGYTF,TGTGCCAGCAGTTTCTGGGGTGGTGGCTACACCTTC
-,TRBV7-9,TRBJ1-1,-,CASRALREMNTEAFF,TGTGCCAGCAGAGCACTCAGGGAAATGAACACTGAAGCTTTCTTT
many,TRBV11-2,TRBJ2-1,-,CAVSALVGYNEQFF,TGTGCCGTATCGGCACTAGTAGGCTACAATGAGCAGTTCTTC
-,TRBV14,TRBJ2-7,TRBD2,CASSQVAGYEQYF,TGTGCCAGCAGCCAAGTAGCGGGGTACGAGCAGTACTTC
-,TRBV29-1,TRBJ2-5,-,CSVCPQETQYF,TGCAGCGTGTGCCCACAAGAGACCCAGTACTTC
few,TRBV15,TRBJ1-5,-,CATSRDRLPTEPQHF,TGTGCCACCAGCAGAGACAGGCTTCCGACTGAGCCCCAGCATTTT
-,TRBV6-6,TRBJ2-7,-,CASSYSATEAYEQYF,TGTGCCAGCAGTTACTCTGCGACAGAGGCCTACGAGCAGTACTTC
-,TRBV12-3/TRBV12-4,TRBJ1-2,-,CASSSPAVGGYTF,TGTGCCAGCAGTTCCCCAGCGGTTGGTGGCTACACCTTC
many,TRBV7-3,TRBJ2-1,TRBD1,CASSLAGTGGNEQFF,TGTGCCAGCAGCTTAGCCGGGACAGGGGGCAATGAGCAGTTCTTC
few,TRBV3-1,TRBJ2-1,-,CASSLLSRDKQFF,TGTGCCAGCAGCCTGTTATCTCGGGACAAGCAGTTCTTC
-,TRBV7-3,TRBJ2-3,-,CASSSDLSDTQYF,TGTGCCAGCAGCTCCGACCTTTCAGATACGCAGTATTTT
-,TRBV28,TRBJ1-1,-,CASRSYRVVGTEAFF,TGTGCCAGCAGATCGTACAGGGTGGTTGGGACTGAAGCTTTCTTT
few,TRBV11-2,TRBJ1-1,TRBD1,CASSLGYLQGGIGTEAFF,TGTGCCAGCAGCTTAGGATACCTACAGGGGGGGATCGGCACTGAAGCTTTCTTT
-,TRBV28,TRBJ1-3,-,CASSLRPGGNTIYF,TGTGCCAGCAGTTTAAGGCCGGGGGGAAACACCATATATTTT
many,TRBV27,TRBJ2-7,TRBD1,CASSRRGAGGLNYEQYF,TGTGCCAGCAGTCGAAGGGGGGCAGGGGGCTTAAATTACGAGCAGTACTTC
-,TRBV12-3/TRBV12-4,TRBJ1-1,-,CASSSLGDTWITEAFF,TGTGCCAGCAGTTCATTGGGGGACACGTGGATCACTGAAGCTTTCTTT
few,TRBV5-1,TRBJ1-5,TRBD1,CASSHRPGTGGGGQPQHF,TGTGCCAGCAGCCACCGTCCCGGGACAGGGGGAGGCGGGCAGCCCCAGCATTTT
-,TRBV7-3,TRBJ1-2,-,CASSLNTDSRRTF,TGTGCCAGCAGCTTAAACACGGACAGCCGGCGAACCTTC
few,TRBV12-3/TRBV12-4,TRBJ2-2,-,CASRPARGVNTGELFF,TGTGCCAGCAGACCCGCAAGGGGCGTGAACACCGGGGAGCTGTTTTTT
many,TRBV6-1,TRBJ2-3,-,CASSSPGRSTSTDTQYF,TGTGCCAGCAGTTCGCCGGGACGTTCAACAAGTACAGATACGCAGTATTTT
-,TRBV7-3,TRBJ2-5,TRBD2,CASSLTASGGVETQYF,TGTGCCAGCAGCTTAACGGCTAGCGGGGGCGTAGAGACCCAGTACTTC
-,TRBV15,TRBJ2-7,-,CATSRDLSWTDYEQYF,TGTGCCACCAGCAGAGATCTTTCGTGGACGGACTACGAGCAGTACTTC
-,TRBV10-3,TRBJ1-2,TRBD1,CAISESGTVVGYTF,TGTGCCATCAGTGAGTCGGGGACAGTGGTCGGCTACACCTTC
-,TRBV20-1,TRBJ1-4,-,CSARHGADGEKLFF,TGCAGTGCTAGGCACGGGGCAGATGGTGAAAAACTGTTTTTT
-,TRBV27,TRBJ2-2,TRBD1,CASSSGGQNTGELFF,TGTGCCAGCAGCTCAGGGGGACAGAACACCGGGGAGCTGTTTTTT
many,TRBV3-1,TRBJ2-5,-,CASSQDLGGPETQYF,TGTGCCAGCAGCCAAGATTTGGGGGGCCCGGAGACCCAGTACTTC
-,TRBV7-9,TRBJ1-1,TRBD1,CASSPGQGASSGEAFF,TGTGCCAGCAGCCCTGGACAGGGGGCAAGTTCGGGGGAAGCTTTCTTT
-,TRBV4-2,TRBJ2-1,TRBD1,CASSQDSRTGGYNEQFF,TGTGCCAGCAGCCAAGATTCCCGGACAGGGGGCTACAATGAGCAGTTCTTC
many,TRBV5-5,TRBJ2-6,-,CASSLDSGANVLTF,TGTGCCAGCAGCCTGGACTCTGGGGCCAACGTCCTGACTTTC
many,TRBV18,TRBJ1-2,-,CASSPQDNPNYGYTF,TGTGCCAGCTCACCCCAGGACAATCCTAACTATGGCTACACCTTC
few,TRBV3-1,TRBJ2-1,-,CASSQDLGLNTYNEQFF,TGTGCCAGCAGCCAAGATCTCGGACTAAATACCTACAATGAGCAGTTCTTC
many,TRBV3-1,TRBJ1-5,-,CASSPNREPPQHF,TGTGCCAGCAGCCCGAACCGCGAGCCGCCCCAGCATTTT
-,TRBV5-6,TRBJ2-1,TRBD2,CASSSSSGSYNEQFF,TGTGCCAGCAGCTCTTCTAGCGGCTCCTACAATGAGCAGTTCTTC
many,TRBV20-1,TRBJ2-1,-,CSARMDPSTHEQFF,TGCAGTGCTAGAATGGATCCCTCAACCCATGAGCAGTTCTTC
many,TRBV27,TRBJ2-2,TRBD1,CASKFRPPGQGNTGELFF,TGTGCCAGCAAATTTAGGCCCCCGGGACAGGGGAACACCGGGGAGCTGTTTTTT
many,TRBV16,TRBJ1-5,TRBD1,CASSQYGDRAGNQPQHF,TGTGCCAGCAGCCAATACGGCGACAGGGCGGGCAATCAGCCCCAGCATTTT
once,TRBV6-2/TRBV6-3,TRBJ2-3,-,CASTRTGDDTQYF,TGTGCCAGCACCCGGACGGGGGACGATACGCAGTATTTT
many,TRBV5-1,TRBJ2-2,-,CASSGGVAGTGELFF,TGCGCCAGCAGCGGGGGAGTAGCAGGCACCGGGGAGCTGTTTTTT
-,TRBV5-5,TRBJ1-5,-,CASSLTGTRNQPQHF,TGTGCCAGCAGCTTAACGGGAACGAGAAATCAGCCCCAGCATTTT
-,TRBV12-3/TRBV12-4,TRBJ2-4,-,CASRPTGNIQYF,TGTGCCAGCAGACCAACAGGGAACATTCAGTACTTC
-,TRBV3-1,TRBJ1-2,-,CASSQESITGYGYTF,TGTGCCAGCAGCCAAGAATCAATTACAGGCTATGGCTACACCTTC
few,TRBV12-3/TRBV12-4,TRBJ1-2,-,CASSSPPFYGYTF,TGTGCCAGCAGTTCCCCGCCATTCTATGGCTACACCTTC
-,TRBV7-9,TRBJ2-1,-,CASSLTRGLYNEQFF,TGTGCCAGCAGCTTAACGCGCGGATTATACAATGAGCAGTTCTTC
many,TRBV6-6,TRBJ2-3,-,CASSYYGATDTQYF,TGTGCCAGCAGTTACTATGGGGCGACAGATACGCAGTATTTT
many,TRBV11-2,TRBJ1-6,-,CASSLDPGDHSPLHF,TGTGCCAGCAGCTTAGATCCGGGAGACCATTCACCCCTCCACTTT
-,TRBV5-1,TRBJ2-2,TRBD2,CASSGLVNTGELFF,TGCGCCAGCAGCGGACTAGTTAACACCGGGGAGCTGTTTTTT
-,TRBV6-2/TRBV6-3,TRBJ2-1,-,CASSYLEVNEQFF,TGTGCCAGCAGTTATCTCGAGGTAAATGAGCAGTTCTTC
-,TRBV11-1,TRBJ2-7,TRBD1,CASSPTGPEQYF,TGTGCCAGCAGCCCGACAGGGCCCGAGCAGTACTTC
few,TRBV3-1,TRBJ1-4,-,CANSQSEKLFF,TGTGCCAACAGCCAGTCGGAAAAACTGTTTTTT
-,TRBV15,TRBJ1-5,-,CATSRDREFNQPQHF,TGTGCCACCAGCAGAGACAGGGAATTCAATCAGCCCCAGCATTTT
many,TRBV20-1,TRBJ2-3,-,CSARESSTDTQYF,TGCAGTGCAAGAGAAAGTAGCACAGATACGCAGTATTTT
few,TRBV20-1,TRBJ2-1,-,CSARSSESYNEQFF,TGCAGTGCTAGGTCTAGCGAGTCCTACAATGAGCAGTTCTTC
many,TRBV3-1,TRBJ1-6,-,CASSQGPGQRAYNSPLHF,TGTGCCAGCAGCCAAGGCCCAGGGCAAAGGGCCTATAATTCACCCCTCCACTTT
many,TRBV3-1,TRBJ2-1,TRBD2,CASSPSATSVFNEQFF,TGTGCCAGCAGCCCGTCGGCCACTAGCGTCTTCAATGAGCAGTTCTTC
few,TRBV28,TRBJ2-1,TRBD2,CASRPASGRAGEQFF,TGTGCCAGCAGACCCGCTAGCGGGAGGGCCGGTGAGCAGTTCTTC
many,TRBV12-3/TRBV12-4,TRBJ2-5,-,CASTGGETQYF,TGTGCCAGCACAGGGGGGGAGACCCAGTACTTC
many,TRBV13,TRBJ1-1,TRBD1,CASSLGWDSYLNTEAFF,TGTGCCAGCAGCTTAGGTTGGGACAGCTACCTTAACACTGAAGCTTTCTTT